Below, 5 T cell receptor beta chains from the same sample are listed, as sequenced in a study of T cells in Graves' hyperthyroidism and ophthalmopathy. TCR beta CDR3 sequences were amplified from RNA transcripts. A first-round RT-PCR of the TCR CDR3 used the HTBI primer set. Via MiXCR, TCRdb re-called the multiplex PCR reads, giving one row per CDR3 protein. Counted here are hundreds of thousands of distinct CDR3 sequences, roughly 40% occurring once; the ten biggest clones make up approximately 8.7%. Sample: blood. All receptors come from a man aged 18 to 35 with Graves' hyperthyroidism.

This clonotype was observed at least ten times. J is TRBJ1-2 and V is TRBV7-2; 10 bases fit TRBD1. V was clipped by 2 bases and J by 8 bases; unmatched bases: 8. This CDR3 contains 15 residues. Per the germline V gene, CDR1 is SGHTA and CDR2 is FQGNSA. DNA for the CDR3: TGTGCCAGCAGCTTAACCGGGACAGGGGCCAAAGGCTACACCTTC. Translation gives CASSLTGTGAKGYTF.

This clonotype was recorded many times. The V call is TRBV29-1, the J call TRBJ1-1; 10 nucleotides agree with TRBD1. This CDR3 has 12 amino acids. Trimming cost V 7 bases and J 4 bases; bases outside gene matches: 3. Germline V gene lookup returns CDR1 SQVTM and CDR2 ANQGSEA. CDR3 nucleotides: TGCAGCGGCGGACAGGGGGTCACTGAAGCTTTCTTT. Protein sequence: CSGGQGVTEAFF.

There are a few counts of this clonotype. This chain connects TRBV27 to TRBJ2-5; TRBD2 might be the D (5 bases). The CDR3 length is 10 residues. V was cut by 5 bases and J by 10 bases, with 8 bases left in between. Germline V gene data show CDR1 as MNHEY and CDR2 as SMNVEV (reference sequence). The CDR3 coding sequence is TGTGCCAGCAGTCCACGGGGCCAGTACTTC. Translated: CASSPRGQYF.

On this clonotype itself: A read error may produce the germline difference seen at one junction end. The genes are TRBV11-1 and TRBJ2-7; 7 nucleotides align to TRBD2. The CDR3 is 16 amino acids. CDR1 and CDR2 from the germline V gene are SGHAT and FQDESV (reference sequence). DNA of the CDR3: TGTGCCAGCAGCTCTTTGACTAGCCGGAGCTCCTTCGAGCAGTACTTC. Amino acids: CASSSLTSRSSFEQYF.

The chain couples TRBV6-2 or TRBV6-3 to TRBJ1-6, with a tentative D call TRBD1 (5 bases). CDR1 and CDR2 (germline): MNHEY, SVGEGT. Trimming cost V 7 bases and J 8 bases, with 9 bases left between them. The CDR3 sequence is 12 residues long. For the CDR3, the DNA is TGTGCCAGCAACCGGGGCGATTCACCCCTCCACTTT. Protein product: CASNRGDSPLHF.